The sequence of this T cell receptor beta chain was determined in a study of immune evolution from preneoplasia to lung adenocarcinoma. Whole-study context: HLA loss of heterozygosity: about 7% AIS, approximately 15% MIA, over 30% ADC, none AAH.

The table came from immunoSEQ multiplex PCR; TCRdb's copy has only in-frame clones and leaves some out. Of around 8,200 clones listed, 82% were seen once; the top ten hold around 2.8%. Between the trimmed V and J ends, which lost 3 bases and 6 bases, there was a span of 7 bases. Germline loops: CDR1 DFQATT, CDR2 SNEGSKA (reference sequence). The CDR3 is 11 amino acids. The clonotype was recovered from a person aged 70 to 85 with lung adenocarcinoma. Sequences were obtained from FFPE minimally invasive lung adenocarcinoma tissue. The chain is built from TRBV20-1 and TRBJ2-3; D may be TRBD2 (5 bases). The CDR3 region has the DNA TGCAGTGCTAGGACGGGGGATACGCAGTATTTT. Protein product: CSARTGDTQYF.